The 28 T cell receptor beta chains in this list originate from one sample, sequenced in a study of regulatory T cells in long-lasting Graves disease. The TCR beta library used iRepertoire HTBI primers with Arm-PCR amplification of CDR3. TCRdb used MiXCR to reprocess the multiplex PCR reads, holding one entry per CDR3 protein. The sample contains approximately 400,000 distinct CDR3 sequences, around 21% of which appear only once. As to time point: persistent/refractory GD, antithyroid drugs over 5 years with positive TRAb. RNA isolated from PBMCs was used to make the TCR library. The starting material was peripheral blood mononuclear cells (PBMCs), obtained when the disease was refractory, from a patient treated with antithyroid drugs. Receptors were obtained from a female donor with Graves disease.

The chain joins TRBV7-9 to TRBJ2-1; 14 nucleotides align to TRBD2. CDR1 and CDR2 (germline): SEHNR, FQNEAQ (reference sequence). This CDR3 is built from 15 residues. Germline trimming cut 4 bases from V and 8 bases from J; bases unmatched to any gene: 4. Here the CDR3 reads CASSSGLAGVDEQFF. CDR3 nucleotides: TGTGCCAGCAGCTCGGGACTAGCGGGAGTGGATGAGCAGTTCTTC.

In this sample, this clonotype turned up once. The chain is built from TRBV7-3 and TRBJ2-2, with a tentative D call TRBD2 (6 bases). The V and J ends lost 6 bases and 13 bases respectively, with 24 bases between them. CDR1 and CDR2 (germline): SGHTA, FQGTGA. The CDR3 loop spans 15 amino acids. The CDR3 coding sequence is TGTGCCAGCAGGCTAAACCCAGCGGAGGGAGAGGCGCTGTTTTTT. It encodes CASRLNPAEGEALFF.

This clonotype was counted many times. J is TRBJ2-7 and V is TRBV7-2; a possible D gene is TRBD2 (5 bases). Trimming removed 8 bases at V and 1 base at J, with 12 bases between. Germline V gene sequence: CDR1 SGHTA, CDR2 FQGNSA. CDR3 size: 13 residues. The CDR3 sequence is CASSLRTSYEQYF. CDR3 bases: TGTGCCAGCTCATTACGGACTTCCTACGAGCAGTACTTC. Supplemented by reference TRBV7-2 and TRBJ2-7, the full variable domain reads GAGVSQSPSNKVTEKGKDVELRCDPISGHTALYWYRQSLGQGLEFLIYFQGNSAPDKSGLPSDRFSAERTGGSVSTLTIQRTQQEDSAVYLCASSLRTSYEQYFGPGTRLTVT.

V gene TRBV19 combines with J gene TRBJ2-5; TRBD2 matches 7 bases. The V and J ends lost 1 base and 3 bases, in that order; junction bases with no gene match: 8. The germline V gene encodes CDR1 LNHDA and CDR2 SQIVND (reference sequence). This CDR3 spans 16 amino acids. The CDR3 here is CASSIVGRVSKETQYF. CDR3 DNA: TGTGCCAGTAGTATAGTAGGGAGGGTTTCTAAAGAGACCCAGTACTTC.

This clonotype was recorded at least ten times. The chain joins TRBV11-2 to TRBJ2-7; weak D call: TRBD2 (6 bases). The CDR3 loop spans 12 amino acids. Trimming took 5 bases from V and 9 from J, leaving 14 bases between them. Germline CDR1 reads SGHAT; CDR2 reads FQNNGV. CDR3 protein: CASSPEGRGQYF. The CDR3 DNA reads as TGTGCCAGCAGCCCGGAGGGTCGGGGGCAGTACTTC.

This clonotype was found many times. This sequence joins TRBV9 and TRBJ1-1; maybe TRBD1 (5 bases). The CDR3 covers 13 residues. V shed 7 bases and J shed 3 bases, with 13 bases lying between them. Germline values: CDR1 SGDLS, CDR2 YYNGEE. The CDR3 sequence is CASSTGLDTEAFF. CDR3 bases: TGTGCCAGCTCCACGGGACTGGACACTGAAGCTTTCTTT.

This clonotype was recorded many times. The gene calls are TRBV30 and TRBJ2-5, with a possible D match to TRBD2 (6 bases). Germline CDR1 is GTSNPN and CDR2 is SVGIG (reference sequence). The CDR3 is made up of 13 amino acids. Trimming cost V 4 bases and J 9 bases, with 18 bases left between them. This CDR3 is CAWNRALGEAQYF. The CDR3 region has the DNA TGTGCCTGGAACCGGGCCCTAGGGGAGGCCCAGTACTTC.

The chain joins TRBV7-9 to TRBJ2-2, with D uncertain. The CDR3 loop spans 14 amino acids. V was cut by 5 bases and J by 6 bases, with 13 bases left in between. Germline V gene data show CDR1 as SEHNR and CDR2 as FQNEAQ (reference sequence). The CDR3 reads CASSPQGLSGELFF. CDR3 coding DNA: TGTGCCAGCAGCCCTCAAGGCTTGTCCGGGGAGCTGTTTTTT.

The chain recombines TRBV7-9 with TRBJ2-1; TRBD2 aligns across 12 bases. V trimming: 3 bases; J trimming: 10 bases; junction bases outside the gene matches: 4. This CDR3 spans 14 amino acids. Germline-derived CDR1 and CDR2 are SEHNR and FQNEAQ (reference sequence). This CDR3 reads CASSLRLAGAEQFF. CDR3 coding DNA: TGTGCCAGCAGCTTGAGACTAGCGGGAGCCGAGCAGTTCTTC.

This sequence joins TRBV29-1 and TRBJ2-5; TRBD2 aligns across 10 bases. Losses at the gene ends were 7 bases for V and 5 bases for J; bases not matched to a gene: 7. Germline lookup yields CDR1 SQVTM and CDR2 ANQGSEA. CDR3 size: 13 residues. The CDR3 protein is CSGEREGRETQYF. CDR3 sequence (DNA): TGCAGCGGCGAGCGGGAGGGCCGGGAGACCCAGTACTTC.

The chain carries TRBV7-9 and TRBJ1-1; TRBD1 matches 10 bases. Germline-derived CDR1 and CDR2 are SEHNR and FQNEAQ (reference sequence). This CDR3 has 14 residues. J was trimmed by 6 bases and V by 5 bases; bases with no gene match: 6. The CDR3 spells CASSLGQGVAEAFF. The CDR3 bases are TGTGCCAGCAGCCTTGGACAGGGGGTCGCTGAAGCTTTCTTT.

This clonotype was counted many times. V usage is TRBV6-2 or TRBV6-3 and J usage is TRBJ1-6; possible D gene TRBD1, 6 bases. Between the trimmed V and J ends, which lost 0 bases and 4 bases, there was a span of 16 bases. This CDR3 spans 18 amino acids. CDR1 and CDR2 (germline): MNHEY, SVGEGT. CDR3 in DNA: TGTGCCAGCAGTTACTCGAACGGGGGGCCGCAATATAATTCACCCCTCCACTTT. The encoded protein is CASSYSNGGPQYNSPLHF.

This clonotype was found a few times. The chain joins TRBV5-4 to TRBJ2-5; maybe TRBD1 (6 bases). Trimming removed 0 bases at V and 5 bases at J, with 11 bases between. CDR1 is SGHNT and CDR2 is YYREEE in the germline V gene (reference sequence). CDR3 length: 14 amino acids. The CDR3 protein is CASSLGYREETQYF. DNA of the CDR3: TGTGCCAGCAGCTTGGGGTACAGGGAGGAGACCCAGTACTTC.

This clonotype showed up many times. V is TRBV6-5 and J is TRBJ1-5, with D uncertain. This CDR3 comprises 14 residues. With 2 bases removed from V and 5 bases from J, the gap between germline ends came to 10 bases. The germline CDR1 and CDR2 sequences are MNHEY and SVGAGI. The CDR3 spells CASSYDPGYQPQHF. CDR3 in DNA: TGTGCCAGCAGTTACGATCCGGGCTATCAGCCCCAGCATTTT.

This clonotype was picked up many times. The chain joins TRBV20-1 to TRBJ1-5, with D possibly matching TRBD1 (6 bases). In germline, CDR1 is DFQATT, CDR2 SNEGSKA (reference sequence). The CDR3 totals 13 residues. V shed 7 bases and J shed 0 bases, with 10 bases lying between them. The CDR3 DNA follows: TGCAGTGGGATACAGGGTAGCAATCAGCCCCAGCATTTT. This translates into CSGIQGSNQPQHF.

There are many counts of this clonotype. The chain links TRBV28 to TRBJ1-4; D remains unclear. This CDR3 has 13 residues. Trimming shortened V by 8 bases and J by 3 bases, and 10 bases separated the two germline ends. Per the germline V gene, CDR1 is MDHEN and CDR2 is SYDVKM. The CDR3 protein is CASGWRPNEKLFF. The CDR3 DNA sequence: TGTGCCAGCGGATGGCGGCCTAATGAAAAACTGTTTTTT. Using reference TRBV28 and TRBJ1-4 for the parts outside the CDR3, the full variable domain is DVKVTQSSRYLVKRTGEKVFLECVQDMDHENMFWYRQDPGLGLRLIYFSYDVKMKEKGDIPEGYSVSREKKERFSLILESASTNQTSMYLCASGWRPNEKLFFGSGTQLSVL.

This clonotype was seen only a few times. The rearrangement links TRBV12-3 or TRBV12-4 to TRBJ2-6; D remains unclear. This CDR3 is 15 amino acids long. V was trimmed by 7 bases and J by 0 bases, leaving 10 bases between them. The CDR3 is CASTRHISGANVLTF. For the CDR3, the DNA is TGTGCCAGCACCCGACATATCTCTGGGGCCAACGTCCTGACTTTC.

This clonotype was seen ten or more times. The chain couples TRBV27 to TRBJ1-1; tentative D call: TRBD1 (5 bases). Germline assignment: CDR1 MNHEY and CDR2 SMNVEV (reference sequence). This CDR3 contains 13 residues. V lost 8 bases and J 1 base, leaving 11 bases between the germline ends. The CDR3 coding sequence is TGTGCCAGCGGGGCGTCACAGAACACTGAAGCTTTCTTT. Protein: CASGASQNTEAFF.

A few counts support this clonotype. This sequence joins TRBV7-2 and TRBJ1-1; 7 bases match TRBD1. Germline CDR1 is SGHTA and CDR2 is FQGNSA. Losses at the gene ends were 4 bases for V and 4 bases for J; bases not matched to a gene: 6. This CDR3 is built from 14 residues. The CDR3 spells CASSWQGGGTEAFF. CDR3 sequence (DNA): TGTGCCAGCAGCTGGCAGGGGGGAGGCACTGAAGCTTTCTTT.

This clonotype was counted only a few times. The V and J genes are TRBV30 and TRBJ2-5; the match to TRBD2 covers 7 bases. V was pared by 4 bases and J by 3 bases, with 5 bases of the junction left unmatched. The CDR3 has 13 residues. CDR1 is GTSNPN, CDR2 SVGIG, per germline (reference sequence). CDR3 residues: CAWTGGREETQYF. CDR3 DNA sequence: TGTGCCTGGACCGGTGGGAGGGAAGAGACCCAGTACTTC.

A few counts support this clonotype. This chain joins TRBV6-1 and TRBJ2-1; 8 bases fit TRBD2. After removal of 5 bases from V and 4 bases from J, the junction contained 4 bases not matched to a gene. This CDR3 has 14 amino acids. Germline-derived CDR1 and CDR2 are MNHNS and SASEGT. The CDR3 bases are TGTGCCAGCAGTCAATTAGCGGGGTACAATGAGCAGTTCTTC. Protein: CASSQLAGYNEQFF.

This sequence joins TRBV11-2 and TRBJ2-2; TRBD2 is a possible D gene (6 bases). Germline V gene sequence: CDR1 SGHAT, CDR2 FQNNGV. The CDR3 covers 16 residues. Trimming left V 1 base short and J 1 base short, with 10 bases between. The CDR3, as DNA: TGTGCCAGCAGCTTAGCGGAGGGCCGGAACACCGGGGAGCTGTTTTTT. It is translated as CASSLAEGRNTGELFF. Combining the CDR3 with reference TRBV11-2 and TRBJ2-2 gives the whole variable domain EAGVAQSPRYKIIEKRQSVAFWCNPISGHATLYWYQQILGQGPKLLIQFQNNGVVDDSQLPKDRFSAERLKGVDSTLKIQPAKLEDSAVYLCASSLAEGRNTGELFFGEGSRLTVL.

In its sample, this clonotype was seen a few times. The chain employs TRBV7-3 and TRBJ2-2; tentative D call: TRBD1 (6 bases). V was trimmed by 5 bases and J by 5 bases, leaving 9 bases between them. Looked up from germline, CDR1 is SGHTA and CDR2 is FQGTGA. The CDR3 has 13 amino acids. The CDR3 reads CASSEGTTGELFF. CDR3 bases: TGTGCCAGCAGCGAAGGGACAACCGGGGAGCTGTTTTTT.

The rearrangement joins TRBV6-1 to TRBJ2-7; 10 bases are shared with TRBD1. The V segment lost 6 bases and the J segment 1 base; nucleotides outside the gene matches: 6. The CDR3 is made up of 15 amino acids. In germline, CDR1 is MNHNS, CDR2 SASEGT. CDR3: CASRGRQGASYEQYF. CDR3 sequence (DNA): TGTGCCAGCAGGGGTCGACAGGGGGCGTCCTACGAGCAGTACTTC.

This clonotype appeared many times. The J gene is TRBJ2-6, the V gene TRBV20-1, with unresolved D. This CDR3 region has 14 residues. Germline V gives CDR1 DFQATT, CDR2 SNEGSKA (reference sequence). Trimming removed 0 bases from V and 4 bases from J, with 7 bases in between. The CDR3 reads CSARDQQGANVLTF. CDR3 in DNA: TGCAGTGCTAGAGATCAACAGGGGGCCAACGTCCTGACTTTC.

This clonotype was observed many times. The gene calls are TRBV28 and TRBJ2-2; D unresolved. The CDR3 covers 12 residues. V dropped 7 bases and J dropped 10 bases, with 13 bases sitting between them. Germline V gives CDR1 MDHEN, CDR2 SYDVKM. CDR3 in amino acids: CASNNPPQELFF. The CDR3 coding sequence is TGTGCCAGCAATAATCCGCCCCAGGAGCTGTTTTTT. The full variable domain, rest sourced from reference TRBV28 and TRBJ2-2, is DVKVTQSSRYLVKRTGEKVFLECVQDMDHENMFWYRQDPGLGLRLIYFSYDVKMKEKGDIPEGYSVSREKKERFSLILESASTNQTSMYLCASNNPPQELFFGEGSRLTVL.

This chain connects TRBV6-2 or TRBV6-3 to TRBJ2-2; either TRBD1 or TRBD2 may supply D (5 bases each). This CDR3 has 13 amino acids. Trimming took 6 bases from V and 6 from J, leaving 11 bases between them. CDR1 MNHEY and CDR2 SVGEGT come from the germline V gene. This CDR3 is CASSSLGAGELFF. Here the CDR3 DNA reads TGTGCCAGCAGCTCCCTGGGGGCCGGGGAGCTGTTTTTT.

This clonotype has a handful of counts. The rearrangement uses TRBV7-6 and TRBJ2-7; D may be TRBD1 (6 bases). The CDR3 spans 14 residues. Trimming shortened V by 0 bases and J by 4 bases, and 10 bases separated the two germline ends. CDR1 SGHVS and CDR2 FNYEAQ come from the germline V gene. DNA of the CDR3: TGTGCCAGCAGCTTAGCAGATCAGGGGTACGAGCAGTACTTC. Its translation: CASSLADQGYEQYF.